Listed below are T cell receptor beta chains from one sample, sequenced in a study of OX40 agonist ivuxolimab in advanced cancers. This table comes from immunoSEQ multiplex PCR, and its TCRdb copy is limited to in-frame clones, with some not included. Found here are nearly 45,000 clones, more than 75% of them singletons; the top ten hold 15%. The material sequenced was CD4+ or CD8+ T cells sorted from blood, taken in a trial of the OX40 agonist ivuxolimab. These receptors originate from an adult with an advanced solid tumor such as melanoma, head and neck, liver or kidney cancer. Both conserved end residues are part of each CDR3. A D gene is named only where the DNA matches it firmly. Size tells how often a clone was seen (once, few, many) or the class of an expanded clone, and some rows leave it out.

clone size: -
D gene: TRBD1
J gene: TRBJ1-5
V gene: TRBV5-5
CDR3 DNA: TGTGCCAGCAGCCCCCTTGGACAGGACAATCAGCCCCAGCATTTT
CDR3 protein: CASSPLGQDNQPQHF

clone size: -
D gene: -
J gene: TRBJ1-4
V gene: TRBV6-8
CDR3 DNA: TGTGCCAGCGGATTGAGGGTTACTGAAAAACTGTTTTTT
CDR3 protein: CASGLRVTEKLFF

clone size: -
D gene: -
J gene: TRBJ2-6
V gene: TRBV9
CDR3 DNA: TGTGCCAGCAGCAGACGGCCCCAGGGGTGGGCTGGGGCCAACGTCCTGACTTTC
CDR3 protein: CASSRRPQGWAGANVLTF

clone size: -
D gene: TRBD2
J gene: TRBJ2-3
V gene: TRBV27
CDR3 DNA: TGTGCCAGCAGTGCCGGGACTATCAGCACAGATACGCAGTATTTT
CDR3 protein: CASSAGTISTDTQYF

clone size: -
D gene: -
J gene: TRBJ2-7
V gene: TRBV21-1
CDR3 DNA: TGTGCCAGCAGCAAAAGTTTTGAGAGATCCTACGAGCAGTACTTC
CDR3 protein: CASSKSFERSYEQYF

clone size: -
D gene: TRBD1
J gene: TRBJ2-7
V gene: TRBV4-2
CDR3 DNA: TGTGCCAGCAGCCAAGAGGACAGGATCTACGAGCAGTACTTC
CDR3 protein: CASSQEDRIYEQYF

clone size: -
D gene: -
J gene: TRBJ2-1
V gene: TRBV18
CDR3 DNA: TGTGCCAGCTCACCACAGGCGACTAGGGAAGAAGACAATGAGCAGTTCTTC
CDR3 protein: CASSPQATREEDNEQFF

clone size: -
D gene: TRBD2
J gene: TRBJ2-7
V gene: TRBV2
CDR3 DNA: TGTGCCAGCAGTGACCCGAGCGGGAGGTCCTACGAGCAGTACTTC
CDR3 protein: CASSDPSGRSYEQYF

clone size: -
D gene: -
J gene: TRBJ1-1
V gene: TRBV6-4
CDR3 DNA: TGTGCCAGCAGTGACTCGGGATTAGCCGAAGCTTTCTTT
CDR3 protein: CASSDSGLAEAFF

clone size: once
D gene: -
J gene: TRBJ1-1
V gene: TRBV6-5
CDR3 DNA: TGTGCCAGCCATAACCTGAACACTGAAGCTTTCTTT
CDR3 protein: CASHNLNTEAFF

clone size: -
D gene: -
J gene: TRBJ2-2
V gene: TRBV9
CDR3 DNA: TGTGCCAGCAGCGTACTAGGCGGCTCCACCGGGGAGCTGTTTTTT
CDR3 protein: CASSVLGGSTGELFF

clone size: few
D gene: -
J gene: TRBJ1-1
V gene: TRBV29-1
CDR3 DNA: TGCAGCGTCGCCAATGGGGAAGCTTTCTTT
CDR3 protein: CSVANGEAFF

clone size: -
D gene: -
J gene: TRBJ2-1
V gene: TRBV27
CDR3 DNA: TGTGCCAGCAGTTTAAACAGCAACAATGAGCAGTTCTTC
CDR3 protein: CASSLNSNNEQFF

clone size: -
D gene: TRBD2
J gene: TRBJ2-7
V gene: TRBV28
CDR3 DNA: TGTGCCAGCAACCTAGCGGAAGAGCAGTACTTC
CDR3 protein: CASNLAEEQYF

clone size: -
D gene: -
J gene: TRBJ2-1
V gene: TRBV11-3
CDR3 DNA: TGTGCCAGCAGCCGCACCCAGGGTACAAATGAGCAGTTCTTC
CDR3 protein: CASSRTQGTNEQFF

clone size: -
D gene: TRBD1
J gene: TRBJ2-7
V gene: TRBV2
CDR3 DNA: TGTGCCAGCAGTGAAGCGACCGGGACAGAGTTCTACGAGCAGTACTTC
CDR3 protein: CASSEATGTEFYEQYF

clone size: -
D gene: -
J gene: TRBJ2-1
V gene: TRBV7-2
CDR3 DNA: TGTGCCAGCAGCTGGCCGGGTACGGGTAAATCCTACAATGAGCAGTTCTTC
CDR3 protein: CASSWPGTGKSYNEQFF

clone size: -
D gene: -
J gene: TRBJ1-2
V gene: TRBV7-2
CDR3 DNA: TGTGCCAGCAGCAATAGGGGAGGGAGGGTGGATGGCTACACCTTC
CDR3 protein: CASSNRGGRVDGYTF

clone size: -
D gene: -
J gene: TRBJ2-7
V gene: TRBV5-6
CDR3 DNA: TGTGCCAGCAGCTTGGAGCAGGCCGTCTCCTACGAGCAGTACTTC
CDR3 protein: CASSLEQAVSYEQYF

clone size: -
D gene: -
J gene: TRBJ2-7
V gene: TRBV28
CDR3 DNA: TGTGCCAGCAGTACCCGTGGCAGCTACGAGCAGTACTTC
CDR3 protein: CASSTRGSYEQYF

clone size: -
D gene: TRBD1
J gene: TRBJ1-1
V gene: TRBV4-2
CDR3 DNA: TGTGCCAGCAGCCAAGACGTGGGGACAGGGTCTGCTGAAGCTTTCTTT
CDR3 protein: CASSQDVGTGSAEAFF

clone size: -
D gene: TRBD1
J gene: TRBJ2-1
V gene: TRBV11-1
CDR3 DNA: TGTGCCAGCAGCTCAGGCGGACAGGGTTCGTACAATGAGCAGTTCTTC
CDR3 protein: CASSSGGQGSYNEQFF

clone size: once
D gene: TRBD2
J gene: TRBJ2-3
V gene: TRBV27
CDR3 DNA: TGTGCCAGCCGGGTTAGCGGGAGCGGGGCAGATACGCAGTATTTT
CDR3 protein: CASRVSGSGADTQYF

clone size: -
D gene: TRBD2
J gene: TRBJ2-7
V gene: TRBV5-6
CDR3 DNA: TGTGCCTCCTTTGGGGGAGGGTCCTACGAGCAGTACTTC
CDR3 protein: CASFGGGSYEQYF

clone size: once
D gene: -
J gene: TRBJ2-5
V gene: TRBV6-5
CDR3 DNA: TGTGCCAGCAGACCGGACACCGACCAAGAGACCCAGTACTTC
CDR3 protein: CASRPDTDQETQYF

clone size: -
D gene: -
J gene: TRBJ2-1
V gene: TRBV28
CDR3 DNA: TGTGCCAGCAGTTTAAGCTCCTACAATGAGCAGTTCTTC
CDR3 protein: CASSLSSYNEQFF

clone size: few
D gene: -
J gene: TRBJ2-7
V gene: TRBV7-2
CDR3 DNA: TGTGCCAGCAGCACGCCCCCGCGCGAGCAGTACTTC
CDR3 protein: CASSTPPREQYF